These 27 T cell receptor beta chains were sequenced from one sample in a study of a mutant IDH1 vaccine in newly diagnosed glioma. The antigens these receptors bind are not known. Indicated time point: week 11, during vaccination. Each dose of the vaccine consisted of 300 ug of mutant IDH1 20-mer peptide, with topical imiquimod. Method: immunoSEQ multiplex PCR; TCRdb's copy keeps in-frame clones and lacks some. Counted here are tens of thousands of clones, 84% occurring once; the ten biggest clones make up over 2%. The specimen comprised PBMCs, sampled from a glioma patient whose treatment included an IDH1 peptide vaccine. Receptors originate from a man aged 35 to 55 with glioma.

This rearrangement joins TRBV6-5 to TRBJ2-2; no clear D gene. Germline CDR1 reads MNHEY; CDR2 reads SVGAGI. This CDR3 is built from 13 residues. The V end was cut by 6 bases, the J end by 1 base, with 6 bases between. The CDR3 loop reads CASRTRNTGELFF. The CDR3 DNA reads as TGTGCCAGCAGAACACGGAACACCGGGGAGCTGTTTTTT.

The table lists this clone with a few counts. Other nucleotide sequences in the sample specify the same CDR3. This chain uses TRBV5-1 with TRBJ1-1; D gene ambiguous. The germline V gene encodes CDR1 SGHRS and CDR2 YFSETQ. Trimming cost V 2 bases and J 2 bases, with 10 bases left between them. The CDR3 spans 14 residues. The CDR3 DNA is TGCGCCAGCAGCTTTCGGACCCTTAACACTGAAGCTTTCTTT. Its translation is CASSFRTLNTEAFF.

This clone counts as medium-sized (0.01 to 0.1%). The V gene is TRBV6-6, the J gene TRBJ2-3; 7 bases match TRBD2. Germline assignment: CDR1 MNHNY and CDR2 SVGAGI (reference sequence). The trim removed 6 bases at V and 4 bases at J, leaving 7 bases unmatched. The CDR3 consists of 14 residues. CDR3 protein: CASSLGLPADTQYF. CDR3 nucleotide sequence: TGTGCCAGCAGCCTGGGACTACCGGCAGATACGCAGTATTTT.

The chain is built from TRBV7-9 and TRBJ1-1; no reliable D call. Trimming took off 0 bases at V and 3 bases at J, with 5 bases between the two ends. CDR1 is SEHNR and CDR2 is FQNEAQ in the germline V gene (reference sequence). The CDR3 has 13 residues. The CDR3 bases are TGTGCCAGCAGCTTAGCCGGGGACACTGAAGCTTTCTTT. Translating it yields CASSLAGDTEAFF.

This clone was counted a few times. The chain carries TRBV29-1 and TRBJ2-5; 13 bases match TRBD2. This CDR3 has 14 amino acids. J was trimmed by 2 bases and V by 4 bases; bases with no gene match: 1. In germline, CDR1 is SQVTM, CDR2 ANQGSEA. The CDR3 spells CSVGLAGGQETQYF. Here the CDR3 DNA reads TGCAGCGTTGGACTAGCGGGAGGTCAAGAGACCCAGTACTTC.

This sequence joins TRBV4-1 and TRBJ2-7; tentative D call: TRBD2 (6 bases). The CDR3 runs to 14 residues. V was trimmed by 4 bases and J by 1 base, leaving 11 bases between them. The germline gives CDR1 MGHRA, CDR2 YSYEKL. CDR3 region: CASSRVGGSYEQYF. The CDR3 nucleotides are TGCGCCAGCAGCCGGGTGGGGGGATCCTACGAGCAGTACTTC.

This clone rates as medium-sized. The chain carries TRBV6-4 and TRBJ1-1; no reliable D call. The CDR3 contains 12 residues. Trimming took off 2 bases at V and 11 bases at J, with 12 bases between the two ends. Germline assignment: CDR1 MRHNA and CDR2 SNTAGT. Written as DNA, the CDR3 is TGTGCCAGCAGTGACCCAAGGTTGGGGGCTTTCTTT. Translated, it gives CASSDPRLGAFF.

The rearrangement uses TRBV6-5 and TRBJ2-4; D is ambiguous. The CDR3 covers 14 residues. V was cut by 0 bases and J by 0 bases, with 3 bases left in between. Per the germline V gene, CDR1 is MNHEY and CDR2 is SVGAGI. The CDR3 bases are TGTGCCAGCAGTTACTCCCTAGCCAAAAACATTCAGTACTTC. Its translation: CASSYSLAKNIQYF.

This chain joins TRBV4-1 and TRBJ2-1, with TRBD2 matching over 8 bases. The trim removed 6 bases at V and 6 bases at J, leaving 10 bases unmatched. Germline assignment: CDR1 MGHRA and CDR2 YSYEKL. This CDR3 contains 15 residues. The DNA of the CDR3 is TGCGCCAGCAGATTAGCCGGGACTAGAAGCAATGAGCAGTTCTTC. This gives the protein CASRLAGTRSNEQFF.

CDR3 residues: CASSYRAGGYEQYF. CDR3 DNA: TGTGCCAGCAGTTACAGGGCCGGAGGGTACGAGCAGTACTTC. The rearrangement uses TRBV6-7 and TRBJ2-7; TRBD2 is a possible D gene (6 bases). TRBV6-7 falls under the ORF class, with uncertain function. CDR3 length: 14 residues. V was shortened by 2 bases and J by 4 bases, with 12 bases between the two germline ends.

This chain joins TRBV2 and TRBJ1-2, with 7 nucleotides matching TRBD1. The germline V gene has CDR1 SNHLY and CDR2 FYNNEI. The CDR3 is 13 residues long. Trimming removed 4 bases from V and 7 bases from J; junction bases left unmatched: 6. The CDR3 loop reads CASSAQGMGGYTF. The CDR3 DNA reads as TGTGCCAGCAGTGCACAGGGGATGGGTGGCTACACCTTC. Variable domain in full (rest from reference TRBV2 and TRBJ1-2): EPEVTQTPSHQVTQMGQEVILRCVPISNHLYFYWYRQILGQKVEFLVSFYNNEISEKSEIFDDQFSVERPDGSNFTLKIRSTKLEDSAMYFCASSAQGMGGYTFGSGTRLTVV.

This rearrangement joins TRBV6-4 to TRBJ1-2; tentative D call: TRBD1 (5 bases). Trimming shortened V by 3 bases and J by 7 bases, and 12 bases separated the two germline ends. This CDR3 contains 13 residues. The germline gives CDR1 MRHNA, CDR2 SNTAGT. The CDR3 DNA is TGTGCCAGCAGTGAGCGGCAGGGAGGTGGCTACACCTTC. Protein product: CASSERQGGGYTF.

The gene calls are TRBV11-2 and TRBJ2-5; D tentatively reads TRBD1 or TRBD2 (5 bases each). This CDR3 region has 14 residues. Germline lookup yields CDR1 SGHAT and CDR2 FQNNGV. The ends were cut back, 5 bases at V and 4 bases at J, with 14 bases in the middle. Written as DNA, the CDR3 is TGTGCCAGCAGCCGGCCGGGTGGGGGAGAGACCCAGTACTTC. This translates into CASSRPGGGETQYF.

This clone is labeled medium-sized (0.01 to 0.1%). The chain combines TRBV4-2 with TRBJ2-7, with 12 bases fitting TRBD2. The ends lost 2 bases at V and 7 bases at J; junction bases unmatched: 9. Per germline, CDR1 LGHNA and CDR2 YNFKEQ. The CDR3 is made up of 16 amino acids. CDR3 nucleotides: TGTGCCAGCAGCCAATTACTAGCGGGAGGCAACAGGGAGCAGTACTTC. It translates to CASSQLLAGGNREQYF.

The V and J genes are TRBV19 and TRBJ1-1; 7 bases agree with TRBD1. The V segment lost 5 bases and the J segment 8 bases; nucleotides outside the gene matches: 5. The CDR3 is made up of 12 amino acids. CDR1 is LNHDA and CDR2 is SQIVND in the germline V gene (reference sequence). This chain's CDR3 is CASSPSTGEAFF. The CDR3 coding sequence is TGTGCCAGTAGTCCGTCGACAGGGGAAGCTTTCTTT.

The genes are TRBV5-3 and TRBJ1-2, with D possibly TRBD1 on 5 matching bases. TRBV5-3 is noted as an ORF with a role that remains uncertain. CDR3 size: 16 residues. Deletions cut 0 bases from V and 0 bases from J, with 12 bases between. CDR3 coding DNA: TGTGCCAGAAGCTTGGAACCCAGGGAATCTAACTATGGCTACACCTTC. It is translated as CARSLEPRESNYGYTF.

This sequence joins TRBV7-6 and TRBJ2-6; no clear D. Trimming removed 5 bases from V and 2 bases from J, with 10 bases in between. The germline CDR1 and CDR2 sequences are SGHVS and FNYEAQ. The CDR3 contains 15 residues. CDR3 region: CASSASRTGANVLTF. The CDR3, as DNA: TGTGCCAGCAGCGCATCCAGAACTGGGGCCAACGTCCTGACTTTC.

This rearrangement joins TRBV14 to TRBJ2-4; 12 nucleotides agree with TRBD2. CDR3 size: 18 residues. The germline V gene encodes CDR1 SGHDN and CDR2 FVKESK. V lost 6 bases and J lost 3; bases outside the gene matches: 12. CDR3 in DNA: TGTGCCAGCAGTCCCGGAGGACTAGCGGGATATGGCAAAAACATTCAGTACTTC. Encoded protein: CASSPGGLAGYGKNIQYF. The full variable domain, its missing parts supplied by reference TRBV14 and TRBJ2-4, is EAGVTQFPSHSVIEKGQTVTLRCDPISGHDNLYWYRRVMGKEIKFLLHFVKESKQDESGMPNNRFLAERTGGTYSTLKVQPAELEDSGVYFCASSPGGLAGYGKNIQYFGAGTRLSVL.

The chain links TRBV10-3 to TRBJ2-7, with 7 bases lining up with TRBD2. V gave up 8 bases and J gave up 4 bases; unmatched junction bases: 2. The germline gives CDR1 ENHRY, CDR2 SYGVKD. The CDR3 totals 11 residues. CDR3 protein: CAIRTSYEQYF. CDR3 sequence (DNA): TGTGCCATCCGGACTAGTTACGAGCAGTACTTC.

The chain employs TRBV4-2 and TRBJ2-4; TRBD1 matches 8 bases. V gave up 0 bases and J gave up 0 bases; unmatched junction bases: 4. This CDR3 has 17 residues. Germline V lookup: CDR1 LGHNA, CDR2 YNFKEQ. The CDR3: CASSQETGGIAKNIQYF. CDR3 in DNA: TGTGCCAGCAGCCAAGAAACAGGGGGAATAGCCAAAAACATTCAGTACTTC.

V gene TRBV5-4 combines with J gene TRBJ2-7; 9 bases map to TRBD2. V shed 3 bases and J 5 bases; nucleotides not matched to a gene: 9. The CDR3 sequence is 15 residues long. In germline, CDR1 is SGHNT, CDR2 YYREEE (reference sequence). The CDR3 DNA follows: TGTGCCAGCAGCTCAGGTGGTAGCGGGAGCCACGAGCAGTACTTC. Its translation: CASSSGGSGSHEQYF. Full variable domain (rest looked up from reference TRBV5-4 and TRBJ2-7): ETGVTQSPTHLIKTRGQQVTLRCSSQSGHNTVSWYQQALGQGPQFIFQYYREEENGRGNFPPRFSGLQFPNYSSELNVNALELDDSALYLCASSSGGSGSHEQYFGPGTRLTVT.

This clone was found once. V is TRBV6-5 and J is TRBJ2-5, with TRBD2 matching 9 bases. The germline V gene has CDR1 MNHEY and CDR2 SVGAGI. The CDR3 is 14 amino acids. The V segment lost 2 bases and the J segment 5 bases; nucleotides outside the gene matches: 3. The CDR3 reads CASSYTSGWETQYF. The CDR3 DNA reads TGTGCCAGCAGTTACACTAGCGGGTGGGAGACCCAGTACTTC.

The rearrangement links TRBV18 to TRBJ2-7; TRBD2 is a possible D gene (5 bases). Trimming left V 1 base short and J 4 bases short, with 5 bases between. The CDR3 runs to 12 residues. Germline assignment: CDR1 KGHSH and CDR2 LQKENI. CDR3 nucleotide sequence: TGTGCCAGCTCACCACGGGAGTACGAGCAGTACTTC. Its protein is CASSPREYEQYF.

This chain uses TRBV6-1 with TRBJ1-5, with TRBD1 identical over 7 bases. This CDR3 is 15 amino acids long. Germline values: CDR1 MNHNS, CDR2 SASEGT. The trim removed 2 bases at V and 9 bases at J, leaving 10 bases unmatched. The CDR3: CASSEIQGSSLPQHF. The CDR3 DNA sequence: TGTGCCAGCAGTGAAATACAGGGGTCTTCTCTGCCCCAGCATTTT.

The chain combines TRBV6-1 with TRBJ1-1; 7 bases agree with TRBD1. This CDR3 is built from 14 residues. Trimming at V came to 7 bases and at J to 4 bases, leaving 9 bases not matched to a gene. Germline assignment: CDR1 MNHNS and CDR2 SASEGT. Here the CDR3 DNA reads TGTGCCAGCAAGGGACAGAGCTCCAGCACTGAAGCTTTCTTT. Encoded protein: CASKGQSSSTEAFF.

The J gene is TRBJ2-1, the V gene TRBV6-6; 8 nucleotides align to TRBD2. With 6 bases clipped from V and 4 bases from J, the junction kept 5 bases outside the gene matches. CDR1 is MNHNY and CDR2 is SVGAGI in the germline V gene (reference sequence). This CDR3 has 14 residues. The CDR3 nucleotides read TGTGCCAGCAGGAGCGGGAGAGGATACAATGAGCAGTTCTTC. Protein product: CASRSGRGYNEQFF.

This clone has only one observation. V usage is TRBV9 and J usage is TRBJ2-4; TRBD2 agrees at 9 bases. The V segment lost 3 bases and the J segment 0 bases; nucleotides outside the gene matches: 7. The germline V gene has CDR1 SGDLS and CDR2 YYNGEE. The CDR3 has 17 amino acids. CDR3 bases: TGTGCCAGCAGCGATAGCGGGAGTTTTTTAGCCAAAAACATTCAGTACTTC. It codes for CASSDSGSFLAKNIQYF.